The 28 T cell receptor beta chains given below trace back to one sample, sequenced in a study of blood T cell repertoires in COVID-19. Only in-frame clones appear in the TCRdb table, and some are missing; sequencing was by immunoSEQ multiplex PCR. Seen here are approximately 330,000 clones, 90% observed once, and the top ten hold 0.8% to 1.3%. Sequencing used peripheral blood. These receptors all stem from a woman aged 40 to 55 with COVID-19, enrolled during active disease.

The V call is TRBV28, the J call TRBJ2-3, with 11 bases fitting TRBD2. J was trimmed by 5 bases and V by 2 bases; bases with no gene match: 6. Germline loops: CDR1 MDHEN, CDR2 SYDVKM. CDR3 length: 16 amino acids. The CDR3 nucleotides are TGTGCCAGCAGTTTAGGAACTAGCGGGGGAAGAGATACGCAGTATTTT. Translating it yields CASSLGTSGGRDTQYF.

This chain connects TRBV2 to TRBJ1-1; D ambiguous. Per the germline V gene, CDR1 is SNHLY and CDR2 is FYNNEI. Between the trimmed V and J ends, which lost 0 bases and 4 bases, there was a span of 12 bases. The CDR3 extends over 15 amino acids. The CDR3 nucleotides are TGTGCCAGCAGTGAAGCGGGGAGGGTGGGCACTGAAGCTTTCTTT. This gives the protein CASSEAGRVGTEAFF.

The chain links TRBV19 to TRBJ1-4, with D hard to call. The CDR3 contains 16 residues. Germline V lookup: CDR1 LNHDA, CDR2 SQIVND (reference sequence). V was shortened by 5 bases and J by 6 bases, with 19 bases between the two germline ends. CDR3 nucleotide sequence: TGTGCCAGTAGTCCGATTTACGGGAAAGAAGATGAAAAACTGTTTTTT. Encoded protein: CASSPIYGKEDEKLFF.

This chain uses TRBV7-2 with TRBJ2-1, with D maybe TRBD1 (5 bases). The CDR3 loop spans 16 amino acids. CDR1 is SGHTA and CDR2 is FQGNSA in the germline V gene. Trimming removed 5 bases from V and 8 bases from J, with 22 bases in between. CDR3: CASSQTPRVTHYEQFF. The CDR3 DNA is TGTGCCAGCAGCCAAACCCCCAGGGTCACACACTATGAGCAGTTCTTC.

The rearrangement uses TRBV2 and TRBJ2-7; D is perhaps TRBD2 (6 bases). The CDR3 loop spans 14 amino acids. Germline-derived CDR1 and CDR2 are SNHLY and FYNNEI. Trimming left V 11 bases short and J 4 bases short, with 21 bases between. DNA for the CDR3: TGTGCCCTAGGATCCGGGAGAGAAGGGTACGAGCAGTACTTC. As protein: CALGSGREGYEQYF.

The rearrangement links TRBV7-2 to TRBJ1-6, with D maybe TRBD1 (6 bases). Germline V CDR1 and CDR2: SGHTA, FQGNSA. The length of the CDR3 is 18 residues. V was trimmed by 6 bases and J by 10 bases, leaving 28 bases between them. The CDR3 DNA is TGTGCCAGCAGAACCACAGGGTCAGTCCCCTTCTATCGATCACCCCTCCACTTT. Its protein product is CASRTTGSVPFYRSPLHF.

This chain connects TRBV6-5 to TRBJ1-4, with 7 nucleotides matching TRBD1. Germline V lookup: CDR1 MNHEY, CDR2 SVGAGI. The V gene end was trimmed by 2 bases and the J gene end by 6 bases; junction bases not matched to a gene: 6. The CDR3 runs 15 residues. Here the CDR3 reads CASSYDRDSYEKLFF. The CDR3 DNA reads as TGTGCCAGCAGTTACGACCGGGACAGTTATGAAAAACTGTTTTTT.

This clone was recorded once. The DNA of the CDR3 is TGTGCCAGCGCCGAGACTCTGGCCGGGGAGCTGTTTTTT. Its protein product is CASAETLAGELFF. This chain joins TRBV7-6 and TRBJ2-2; D uncertain. Germline CDR1 and CDR2: SGHVS and FNYEAQ. The CDR3 consists of 13 residues. The ends were cut back, 8 bases at V and 6 bases at J, with 13 bases in the middle.

This clone has just a few counts. The chain uses TRBV7-9 and TRBJ1-2, with TRBD1 matching 7 bases. J gave up 8 bases and V 5 bases, and 11 bases lay outside the gene matches. The length of the CDR3 is 14 residues. Germline V gene lookup returns CDR1 SEHNR and CDR2 FQNEAQ (reference sequence). CDR3 nucleotides: TGTGCCAGCAGCCTGGAGACAGGGCTCCGCGGCTACACCTTC. The encoded protein is CASSLETGLRGYTF.

The chain has TRBV18 and TRBJ2-1, with a possible D match to TRBD1 (7 bases). Trimming took 2 bases from V and 3 from J, leaving 11 bases between them. Looked up from germline, CDR1 is KGHSH and CDR2 is LQKENI. The CDR3 runs 15 residues. DNA for the CDR3: TGTGCCAGCTCACCAAACCAGGGGGGCTACAATGAGCAGTTCTTC. It is translated as CASSPNQGGYNEQFF.

This clone was picked up one time. The chain employs TRBV30 and TRBJ1-6; D gene ambiguous. V was cut by 1 base and J by 4 bases, with 11 bases left in between. CDR1 is GTSNPN, CDR2 SVGIG, per germline (reference sequence). The CDR3 consists of 15 residues. CDR3 bases: TGTGCCTGGAGTGACGAGGGAATGTATAATTCACCCCTCCACTTT. Protein product: CAWSDEGMYNSPLHF. Full variable domain (missing parts from reference TRBV30 and TRBJ1-6): SQTIHQWPATLVQPVGSPLSLECTVEGTSNPNLYWYRQAAGRGLQLLFYSVGIGQISSEVPQNLSASRPQDRQFILSSKKLLLSDSGFYLCAWSDEGMYNSPLHFGNGTRLTVT.

V and J are TRBV5-4 and TRBJ1-1; D is unresolved. This CDR3 is 14 amino acids long. CDR1 and CDR2 (germline): SGHNT, YYREEE (reference sequence). Deletions cut 0 bases from V and 5 bases from J, with 11 bases between. This CDR3 is CASSLGELGTEAFF. For the CDR3, the DNA is TGTGCCAGCAGCTTGGGGGAGTTGGGGACTGAAGCTTTCTTT.

The chain uses TRBV7-3 and TRBJ2-2; TRBD1 might be the D (5 bases). The CDR3 extends over 15 amino acids. The germline gives CDR1 SGHTA, CDR2 FQGTGA. V lost 4 bases and J 4 bases, leaving 13 bases between the germline ends. CDR3 region: CASSSSTAFTGELFF. The CDR3 nucleotides read TGTGCCAGCAGCTCATCGACAGCGTTCACCGGGGAGCTGTTTTTT.

The chain joins TRBV7-2 to TRBJ2-1, with 10 bases aligning to TRBD2. The ends lost 6 bases at V and 5 bases at J; junction bases unmatched: 13. The CDR3 has 17 residues. Germline CDR1 is SGHTA and CDR2 is FQGNSA. The DNA of the CDR3 is TGTGCCAGCAGTTCAAGGGCAGCGGGAGGGCCCCACAATGAGCAGTTCTTC. Amino acid sequence: CASSSRAAGGPHNEQFF.

A single count supports this clone. V and J are TRBV30 and TRBJ2-1, with D tentatively TRBD2 (5 bases). V was clipped by 0 bases and J by 6 bases, with 15 bases between them. The CDR3 covers 15 residues. Germline V CDR1 and CDR2: GTSNPN, SVGIG (reference sequence). CDR3 sequence: CAWSVQVGGGNEQFF. The CDR3 coding sequence is TGTGCCTGGAGTGTACAAGTGGGTGGAGGCAATGAGCAGTTCTTC.

The gene calls are TRBV12-5 and TRBJ2-5, with D possibly matching TRBD1 (5 bases). Germline V CDR1 and CDR2: LGHNT, FRNRAP. The V end was cut by 5 bases, the J end by 5 bases, with 18 bases between. CDR3 length equals 15 residues. CDR3 in DNA: TGTGCTAGTGGTCCGTCGGCCTCATGGGGCGAGACCCAGTACTTC. It yields the protein CASGPSASWGETQYF. The whole variable domain, remainder taken from reference TRBV12-5 and TRBJ2-5, is DARVTQTPRHKVTEMGQEVTMRCQPILGHNTVFWYRQTMMQGLELLAYFRNRAPLDDSGMPKDRFSAEMPDATLATLKIQPSEPRDSAVYFCASGPSASWGETQYFGPGTRLLVL.

This rearrangement joins TRBV3-1 (or the pseudogene TRBV3-2) to TRBJ2-7, with 7 bases lining up with TRBD2. Germline CDR1 is LGHDT and CDR2 is YNNKEL (reference sequence). The CDR3 is 14 residues long. V lost 3 bases to trimming and J lost 2 bases; unmatched junction nucleotides: 4. This CDR3 reads CASSQAGEAYEQYF. Here the CDR3 DNA reads TGTGCCAGCAGCCAGGCGGGGGAAGCCTACGAGCAGTACTTC.

V gene TRBV30 combines with J gene TRBJ2-7; 9 nucleotides agree with TRBD1. Looked up from germline, CDR1 is GTSNPN and CDR2 is SVGIG (reference sequence). The CDR3 extends over 13 amino acids. The V segment lost 2 bases and the J segment 6 bases; nucleotides outside the gene matches: 5. The CDR3 nucleotides are TGTGCCTGGAGTCCAACAGGGGGCGTCGAGCAGTACTTC. It encodes CAWSPTGGVEQYF.

J is TRBJ2-4 and V is TRBV11-1; D is ambiguous. This CDR3 has 16 amino acids. Between the trimmed V and J ends, which lost 5 bases and 8 bases, there was a span of 22 bases. Germline loops: CDR1 SGHAT, CDR2 FQDESV (reference sequence). DNA of the CDR3: TGTGCCAGCAGCCCCCTTATGATGGGCGCAATTGACATTCAGTACTTC. This encodes CASSPLMMGAIDIQYF.

CDR3 nucleotide sequence: TGTGCCAGCAGTCCCCTATACAATGAGCAGTTCTTC. Translation gives CASSPLYNEQFF. The J gene is TRBJ2-1, the V gene TRBV12-3 or TRBV12-4, with D unclear. The CDR3 spans 12 residues. V shed 5 bases and J shed 4 bases, with 6 bases lying between them.

The chain employs TRBV28 and TRBJ1-5, with D unclear. This CDR3 comprises 14 residues. Deletions cut 3 bases from V and 4 bases from J, with 10 bases between. Germline V gene sequence: CDR1 MDHEN, CDR2 SYDVKM. The CDR3 DNA reads TGTGCCAGCAGTTTGGCGGGCAGAAATCAGCCCCAGCATTTT. Its protein is CASSLAGRNQPQHF.

The CDR3 spells CASSFGQGANQPQHF. Written as DNA, the CDR3 is TGTGCCAGCAGTTTTGGACAGGGGGCGAATCAGCCCCAGCATTTT. The V gene is TRBV7-9, the J gene TRBJ1-5; 11 bases line up with TRBD1. V was clipped by 6 bases and J by 4 bases; unmatched bases: 5. The CDR3 is 15 residues long. From germline, CDR1 is SEHNR and CDR2 FQNEAQ (reference sequence).

This clone was seen a single time. This sequence joins TRBV15 and TRBJ2-7; D possibly corresponds to TRBD1 (5 bases). Per the germline V gene, CDR1 is LNHNV and CDR2 is YYDKDF (reference sequence). The CDR3 contains 14 residues. Between the trimmed V and J ends, which lost 1 base and 3 bases, there was a span of 10 bases. The DNA of the CDR3 is TGTGCCACCAGCAGAGCCGACAGAAACTACGAGCAGTACTTC. This codes for CATSRADRNYEQYF. Based on the CDR3 plus reference TRBV15 and TRBJ2-7, the full variable domain is DAMVIQNPRYQVTQFGKPVTLSCSQTLNHNVMYWYQQKSSQAPKLLFHYYDKDFNNEADTPDNFQSRRPNTSFCFLDIRSPGLGDTAMYLCATSRADRNYEQYFGPGTRLTVT.

The chain links TRBV3-1 (or the pseudogene TRBV3-2) to TRBJ2-7; 7 nucleotides match TRBD1. The germline V gene encodes CDR1 LGHDT and CDR2 YNNKEL (reference sequence). This CDR3 region has 15 residues. With V trimmed by 0 bases and J by 5 bases, 7 bases remained unmatched. The CDR3 region is CASSQDDRVGDEQYF. DNA for the CDR3: TGTGCCAGCAGCCAAGACGACAGGGTAGGCGACGAGCAGTACTTC.

About this clone: Other DNA sequences in this specimen translate into the identical CDR3. V gene TRBV19 combines with J gene TRBJ1-1; unclear D gene. Germline CDR1 reads LNHDA; CDR2 reads SQIVND (reference sequence). V shed 1 base and J shed 4 bases, with 7 bases lying between them. The CDR3 has 13 amino acids. The CDR3 nucleotides read TGTGCCAGTAGTATAGGGCGGGGCACTGAAGCTTTCTTT. Translation gives CASSIGRGTEAFF.

The chain employs TRBV4-1 and TRBJ1-2, with D tentatively TRBD1 (6 bases). There are 15 residues in the CDR3. V was cut by 5 bases and J by 0 bases, with 13 bases left in between. Looked up from germline, CDR1 is MGHRA and CDR2 is YSYEKL. CDR3 nucleotides: TGCGCCAGCAGCTTGGGACACCTCCCTAACTATGGCTACACCTTC. The encoded protein is CASSLGHLPNYGYTF.

The chain carries TRBV10-3 and TRBJ2-7, with 9 positions matching TRBD1. The junction had 7 bases not matched to a gene; V was cut back by 3 bases and J by 1 base. The CDR3 covers 16 residues. Germline V gene sequence: CDR1 ENHRY, CDR2 SYGVKD. The CDR3 DNA follows: TGTGCCATCAGTGACTCCGGACAGGGGCTTTCCTACGAGCAGTACTTC. As protein: CAISDSGQGLSYEQYF.

The chain is built from TRBV3-1 (or the pseudogene TRBV3-2) and TRBJ1-3, with 8 bases aligning to TRBD1. The ends lost 4 bases at V and 1 base at J; junction bases unmatched: 9. Germline lookup yields CDR1 LGHDT and CDR2 YNNKEL (reference sequence). This CDR3 is built from 17 residues. DNA for the CDR3: TGTGCCAGCAGCCTCTGGACAGGGAGACTTTCTGGAAACACCATATATTTT. Translation: CASSLWTGRLSGNTIYF.